Reported below is one TCR beta chain. Its antigen specificity is not known. Per-nucleotide qualities are absent, and no much larger clonotype sits a single base away. The sample's time point label, in plain terms: 2015-2016 season, pre-vaccination. Adults were given seasonal inactivated influenza vaccine (Fluvarix), and sorted blood CD4 subsets were followed by TCRB sequencing before and after vaccination. To be eligible, subjects had to live in the community and must not have received influenza vaccine in the previous 6 months. Subjects were excluded for influenza vaccine contraindications, substance abuse, HIV/AIDS, active malignancy, immunomodulatory medication, or active illness such as respiratory infection. Per time point, between roughly 35 and 100 mL of blood was sampled. PBMC were isolated using Ficoll-Paque PLUS or SepMate separation. As a non-Tfh subset for comparison, CXCR5- memory CD4 T cells were sorted. Cell subsets were sorted from PBMC on a BD FACS Aria before DNA extraction.

This entry is derived from a study of follicular helper T cells after annual influenza vaccination (TCRdb year 2017). With respect to the entire study: After each seasonal influenza vaccination, blood was collected on days 0, 7 and 28. To study recall of cTfh clones, some subjects were followed across successive annual vaccinations spanning the 2013-2014, 2014-2015 and 2015-2016 seasons. Multi-year samples were available for six subjects, with four spanning two vaccination seasons and two spanning three seasons. One week after vaccination, a second recruited cohort of approximately twelve subjects (Table S1) displayed a similar ICOS+CD38+ cTfh response. The 2013-2014 samples were cryopreserved, while the 2015 samples were processed right after collection.

The CDR1 and CDR2 encoded by the germline V gene are SGHTA and FQGNSA. Its CDR3 holds 16 amino acids, cysteine through phenylalanine. The kept DNA is CDR3 alone, 48 bases in frame from the first base. V and J are truncated by 0 bases and 0 bases respectively, leaving an intervening sequence of 6 bases. Library preparation used the immunoSEQ multiplex PCR assay. Adaptive Biotechnologies handled the TCRB amplification, library preparation, sequencing and preliminary bioinformatics at Survey level resolution. The authors processed their data as follows. Clonality was calculated in R as 1 minus normalized Shannon entropy, and the Gini index was computed with the R package ineq. Overlap score was defined as the summed counts of shared sequences divided by the total counts of all sequences in both compared samples. Fisher's exact test, with an assumed theoretical repertoire of 10^7 TCRB sequences, was used to assess the significance of shared clonotypes. Held by TCRdb, this immuneACCESS table contains in-frame sequences only and omits some clones. Under half of the omission traces to an unresolved V gene where checked; the cause of the rest is unknown. That table furnishes V, J and clone size, whereas the DNA furnished D and trimming. Within this sample are about 6,000 clones, with roughly 80% of them counted one time only. The top ten clonotypes cover 0.71% of the sample.

The research as a whole found: Day 7 ICOS+CD38+ clones were most often found later in ICOS-CD38- cTfh, suggesting that subset may serve as a memory reservoir. ICOS+CD38+ cTfh clonality correlated with the frequency of that population, and its change correlated with the change in circulating plasmablast frequency. Successive annual vaccinations recalled a recurring oligoclonal ICOS+CD38+ cTfh response that included tetramer and AIM influenza-specific clonotypes. In evaluating whether influenza clones were enriched, the possibility that the far larger non-cTfh compartments were undersampled could not be ruled out. Because only roughly 10-23% of the analyzed cells gave productive TCRB sequences, there was no way to sample rare clonotypes.

This specimen consisted of CXCR5- memory CD4+ T cells sorted from blood, obtained on the day of influenza vaccination. Explained via the paper, the cell subset or site label denotes: CXCR5- memory CD4 T cells. The chain uses TRBV7-2 and TRBJ2-6; the D gene remains uncertain. The receptor was isolated from an adult who received the influenza vaccine. The sequenced DNA: TGTGCCAGCAGCTTAGCAGTCAACTCTGGGGCCAACGTCCTGACTTTC. It specifies CASSLAVNSGANVLTF.